Shown below are 26 T cell receptor beta chains from a single sample sequenced in a study of tumor-infiltrating lymphocytes in primary liver carcinoma. From 500 ng of total RNA, TCR beta-specific cDNA was reverse-transcribed using a constant-region primer. A slightly modified ARM-PCR protocol with three nested multiplex PCR rounds produced these TCR beta libraries. In the first two PCR rounds, TRBV1-TRBV30 forward primers were paired with a C-beta reverse primer, and each round lasted about 9 cycles. TCRdb re-called the multiplex PCR reads through MiXCR, storing one row per CDR3 protein. The table lists some 190,000 distinct CDR3 sequences, 85% of them singletons. Both RNA and DNA were isolated together from about 21-30 mg of bulk tissue that had not been sorted. The specimen sequenced was tumor tissue from primary liver carcinoma. All receptors come from a man aged 40-55 years with primary liver carcinoma and hepatitis B virus infection.

Of note for this clonotype: In this CDR3 the conserved last residue, phenylalanine or tryptophan, is missing, so a read error is likely. Because the CDR3's place on the DNA is in doubt, the DNA is left out and the CDR3 is given as listed by TCRdb. Here the CDR3 reads CAWRRNTEVLL. The rearrangement joins TRBV30 to TRBJ1-1. CDR1 GTSNPN and CDR2 SVGIG come from the germline V gene (reference sequence). The CDR3 length equals 11 residues, ends included.

A word on this clonotype: The conserved closing phenylalanine or tryptophan is absent in this CDR3, likely reflecting a read error. The rearrangement links TRBV6-1 to TRBJ2-7; D might be TRBD2 (5 bases). The CDR3 has 11 amino acids. From germline, CDR1 is MNHNS and CDR2 SASEGT. The CDR3: CAGSGLYEQYI. For the CDR3, the DNA is TGTGCCGGCAGCGGACTCTACGAGCAGTACATC.

Remarks on this clonotype: It is likely a read error, because the conserved phenylalanine at the end of the CDR3 is missing. The rearrangement uses TRBV11-2 and TRBJ1-6; D unclear. This CDR3 spans 14 amino acids. Germline values: CDR1 SGHAT, CDR2 FQNNGV. The CDR3 sequence: CAGSFQPSNSPLHL. DNA for the CDR3: TGTGCCGGCAGCTTTCAGCCTTCCAATTCACCCCTCCACTTA.

As for this clonotype: A much more abundant neighbour one base away suggests this may be a read error. This chain joins TRBV5-1 and TRBJ2-1, with 9 bases aligning to TRBD2. This CDR3 region has 15 residues. Per germline, CDR1 SGHRS and CDR2 YFSETQ. Germline trimming cut 3 bases from V and 4 bases from J; bases unmatched to any gene: 5. CDR3 amino acids: CASSSTSGSYNEQFF. DNA of the CDR3: TGCGCCAGCAGCTCCACTAGCGGGTCGTACAATGAGCAGTTCTTC.

Remarks on this clonotype: A junction end diverges from the germline sequence, so it may reflect a read error. This CDR3 reads CVSSFSWPLDNEQFF. The CDR3 DNA reads as TGTGTCAGCAGCTTTAGTTGGCCACTCGACAATGAGCAGTTCTTC. The chain couples TRBV11-2 to TRBJ2-1; D is undetermined. Germline-derived CDR1 and CDR2 are SGHAT and FQNNGV. The CDR3 runs 15 residues.

As for this clonotype: The junction departs from germline at one end; a sequencing error may be responsible. The J gene is TRBJ2-7, the V gene TRBV4-1; D possibly matches TRBD1 or TRBD2 (5 bases each). Germline V CDR1 and CDR2: MGHRA, YSYEKL. The CDR3 consists of 14 residues. The CDR3 region is CASSILRVGDEQYF. CDR3 nucleotide sequence: TGCGCCAGCAGCATCCTACGGGTAGGGGACGAGCAGTACTTT.

A word on this clonotype: One end of the junction varies from germline; a read error may be responsible. The chain links TRBV6-1 to TRBJ2-2, with D tentatively TRBD1 or TRBD2 (5 bases each). Germline-derived CDR1 and CDR2 are MNHNS and SASEGT. CDR3 length equals 16 residues. Here the CDR3 DNA reads TGTGCCAGCATTACACAAGGGGCGCCCAACACCGGGGAGCTGTTTTTC. Amino acid sequence: CASITQGAPNTGELFF.

To note about this clonotype: Mismatch with germline at one junction end may stem from a read error. The chain employs TRBV6-6 and TRBJ1-1; the D gene is possibly TRBD1 (6 bases). In germline, CDR1 is MNHNY, CDR2 SVGAGI (reference sequence). The CDR3 has 15 amino acids. Here the CDR3 reads CASSIPSARDTEDFF. DNA of the CDR3: TGTGCCAGCAGTATTCCCTCGGCGCGGGACACTGAAGATTTCTTT.

Turning to this clonotype: The junction shows a germline mismatch at one end, possibly a read error. The V call is TRBV4-2, the J call TRBJ2-2; TRBD2 might be the D (7 bases). Per germline, CDR1 LGHNA and CDR2 YNFKEQ. The CDR3 sequence is 15 residues long. In DNA, the CDR3 is TGTGCCAGCAGCCCCAAGGGGGGGAACACCGGGGAGCTATTTTTT. Protein product: CASSPKGGNTGELFF.

This clonotype was detected ten times or more. The chain combines TRBV29-1 with TRBJ2-3; 7 nucleotides align to TRBD2. With 1 base clipped from V and 8 bases from J, the junction kept 3 bases outside the gene matches. Germline values: CDR1 SQVTM, CDR2 ANQGSEA. This CDR3 is 12 amino acids long. The CDR3 region is CSVEGPGGTQYF. CDR3 DNA sequence: TGCAGCGTTGAAGGCCCGGGGGGTACGCAGTATTTT.

A note on this clonotype: One end of the junction varies from germline; a read error may be responsible. The chain employs TRBV29-1 and TRBJ2-2, with 7 bases fitting TRBD1. The germline CDR1 and CDR2 sequences are SQVTM and ANQGSEA. The CDR3 has 15 residues. CDR3 bases: TGCAGCGTTGAAGACTACAGGGGAAGGACCGGGGACCTGCTTTTT. Amino acid sequence: CSVEDYRGRTGDLLF.

Comment on this clonotype: The junction departs from germline at one end; a sequencing error may be responsible. The chain carries TRBV25-1 and TRBJ2-3; D may be TRBD2 (5 bases). The CDR3 is made up of 14 amino acids. Germline V gene lookup returns CDR1 MGHDK and CDR2 SYGVNS. The CDR3 reads CASSPGLMGDRQYF. The CDR3, as DNA: TGTGCCAGCAGTCCCGGCCTTATGGGAGATAGGCAGTATTTT.

To note about this clonotype: The conserved closing phenylalanine or tryptophan is absent in this CDR3, likely reflecting a read error. The V gene is TRBV29-1, the J gene TRBJ2-7, with TRBD1 as a possible D gene (5 bases). Germline CDR1 and CDR2: SQVTM and ANQGSEA. This CDR3 region has 16 residues. In nucleotides, the CDR3 is TGCGGCGCCATGACATCTGGGGCCGGCACTCCCTACGAGCAGTACATC. It translates to CGAMTSGAGTPYEQYI.

As concerns this clonotype: Given the absence of the conserved phenylalanine or tryptophan at the CDR3 end, a read error is likely. V usage is TRBV11-2 and J usage is TRBJ2-7; 7 bases match TRBD2. The germline CDR1 and CDR2 sequences are SGHAT and FQNNGV. J was trimmed by 8 bases and V by 6 bases; bases with no gene match: 7. The CDR3 consists of 12 residues. The CDR3 here is CASSPGGYQQYL. Written as DNA, the CDR3 is TGTGCCAGCAGTCCCGGGGGGTACCAGCAGTACTTA.

This clonotype was picked up one time. One end of the junction is discordant with germline, which a read error may explain. The chain is built from TRBV6-2 or TRBV6-3 and TRBJ2-7; D not certain. The CDR3 has 13 amino acids. CDR1 is MNHEY and CDR2 is SVGEGT in the germline V gene. CDR3: CVSDYEVPYEQYF. CDR3 bases: TGTGTCAGCGATTACGAGGTACCCTACGAGCAATACTTC.

Turning to this clonotype: A read error is possible here, since a much larger clone lies one base away. The chain joins TRBV6-5 to TRBJ1-4; no reliable D call. Germline values: CDR1 MNHEY, CDR2 SVGAGI. The CDR3 loop spans 12 amino acids. CDR3 DNA sequence: TGTGCCAGCGGGCGGGAGAATGGAAAACTGTTTTTT. Its translation: CASGRENGKLFF.

Of note for this clonotype: No conserved phenylalanine or tryptophan ends this CDR3, so it is likely a read error. This chain links TRBV11-3 with TRBJ2-1; maybe TRBD2 (6 bases). Per the germline V gene, CDR1 is SGHNT and CDR2 is YENEEA. This CDR3 comprises 14 residues. CDR3 DNA sequence: TGTGCCAGCAACTTACGACGGGAGAAAAATGAGCAGTTCATC. As protein: CASNLRREKNEQFI.

Of note for this clonotype: One end of the junction fails to match germline, which may point to a read error. The chain uses TRBV11-3 and TRBJ2-1, with D perhaps TRBD1 (6 bases). This CDR3 is built from 14 residues. Germline assignment: CDR1 SGHNT and CDR2 YENEEA. CDR3: CANSIYIQGGEQFF. The CDR3, as DNA: TGTGCCAACAGCATATACATACAGGGCGGCGAGCAATTCTTC. Looking up the rest from reference TRBV11-3 and TRBJ2-1 gives the full variable domain: EAGVVQSPRYKIIEKKQPVAFWCNPISGHNTLYWYLQNLGQGPELLIRYENEEAVDDSQLPKDRFSAERLKGVDSTLKIQPAELGDSAVYLCANSIYIQGGEQFFGPGTRLTVL.

Remarks on this clonotype: A read error may produce the germline difference seen at one junction end. This sequence joins TRBV11-2 and TRBJ2-4; D remains unclear. CDR1 and CDR2 (germline): SGHAT, FQNNGV. The CDR3 has 15 residues. CDR3 residues: CVSTTSTVAKNTQYF. In DNA form, the CDR3 reads TGTGTCAGCACCACTTCGACGGTAGCCAAAAACACTCAGTACTTC.

A word on this clonotype: Since no conserved phenylalanine or tryptophan closes the CDR3, a read error is the likely cause. DNA of the CDR3: TGCAGCGTCCGTGCGCCATCTAATCCCGAGCAGTACCTC. Encoded protein: CSVRAPSNPEQYL. V and J are TRBV29-1 and TRBJ2-7; no definite D call. V lost 6 bases to trimming and J lost 6 bases, with 18 bases between them. The CDR3 extends over 13 amino acids. Germline values: CDR1 SQVTM, CDR2 ANQGSEA.

The chain is built from TRBV28 and TRBJ1-5; 7 nucleotides line up with TRBD1. The CDR3 is 14 residues long. Germline CDR1 reads MDHEN; CDR2 reads SYDVKM. Losses at the gene ends were 8 bases for V and 7 bases for J; bases not matched to a gene: 11. The chain's CDR3 is CASGLRQGGQPQHF. CDR3 nucleotide sequence: TGTGCCAGCGGTCTCAGACAGGGAGGCCAGCCCCAGCATTTT.

The CDR3 DNA reads as TGTGTCTTCAGTGATTCAGAGAATCAGCCCCAGCATTTT. It yields the protein CVFSDSENQPQHF. V is TRBV10-3 and J is TRBJ1-5; D is unclear. CDR3 size: 13 residues. Germline V gene data show CDR1 as ENHRY and CDR2 as SYGVKD.

V is TRBV6-1 and J is TRBJ2-2; D is tentatively TRBD1 or TRBD2 (6 bases each). The germline V gene has CDR1 MNHNS and CDR2 SASEGT. V gave up 4 bases and J gave up 17 bases, with 20 bases separating them. This CDR3 contains 13 residues. Written as DNA, the CDR3 is TGTGCCAGCAGTGTTCGGACAGCCGGGAGCTTTTTTTTT. The encoded protein is CASSVRTAGSFFF.

The V call is TRBV6-6, the J call TRBJ1-3; tentatively, D is TRBD1 (6 bases). Germline V gene lookup returns CDR1 MNHNY and CDR2 SVGAGI (reference sequence). V lost 7 bases, J lost 4 bases, and 17 bases lay in between. The CDR3 runs 15 residues. The CDR3, as DNA: TGTGCCAGCAATCCCGGGGGGGGCTCCGGAAACACCATATATTTT. Translation gives CASNPGGGSGNTIYF.

Concerning this clonotype: One junction end does not reproduce the germline sequence, and a read error may be involved. The gene calls are TRBV10-3 and TRBJ2-5; D possibly corresponds to TRBD2 (6 bases). CDR1 ENHRY and CDR2 SYGVKD come from the germline V gene. This CDR3 has 13 amino acids. This chain's CDR3 is CDTLGLPQETQYF. The DNA of the CDR3 is TGTGACACCTTGGGACTCCCCCAAGAGACACAGTATTTC.

As to this clonotype: Germline and junction disagree at one end, which may indicate a read error. This chain connects TRBV5-4 to TRBJ2-3; perhaps TRBD1 as D (5 bases). From germline, CDR1 is SGHNT and CDR2 YYREEE (reference sequence). CDR3 length: 15 residues. The CDR3 spells CASNLSTGVQETQYF. The CDR3, as DNA: TGTGCCAGCAACTTGAGTACAGGTGTCCAAGAGACGCAGTATTTT. The whole variable domain, filled in from reference TRBV5-4 and TRBJ2-3, reads ETGVTQSPTHLIKTRGQQVTLRCSSQSGHNTVSWYQQALGQGPQFIFQYYREEENGRGNFPPRFSGLQFPNYSSELNVNALELDDSALYLCASNLSTGVQETQYFGPGTRLTVL.